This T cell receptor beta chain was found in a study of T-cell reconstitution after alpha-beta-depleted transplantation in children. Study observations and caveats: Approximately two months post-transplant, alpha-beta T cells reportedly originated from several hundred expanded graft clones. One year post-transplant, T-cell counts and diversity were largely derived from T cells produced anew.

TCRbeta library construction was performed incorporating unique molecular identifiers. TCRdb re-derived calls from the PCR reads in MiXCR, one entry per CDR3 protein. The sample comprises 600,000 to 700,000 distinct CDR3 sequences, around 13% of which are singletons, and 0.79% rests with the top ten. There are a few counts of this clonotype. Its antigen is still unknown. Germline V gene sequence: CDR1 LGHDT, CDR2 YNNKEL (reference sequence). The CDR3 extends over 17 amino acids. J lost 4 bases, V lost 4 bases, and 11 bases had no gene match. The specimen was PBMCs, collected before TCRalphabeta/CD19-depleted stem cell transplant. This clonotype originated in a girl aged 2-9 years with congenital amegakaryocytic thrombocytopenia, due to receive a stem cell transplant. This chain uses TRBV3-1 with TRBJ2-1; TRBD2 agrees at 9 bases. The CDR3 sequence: CASSLSLAGVSYNEQFF. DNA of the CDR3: TGTGCCAGCAGCCTCTCGTTAGCGGGAGTTTCTTACAATGAGCAGTTCTTC.